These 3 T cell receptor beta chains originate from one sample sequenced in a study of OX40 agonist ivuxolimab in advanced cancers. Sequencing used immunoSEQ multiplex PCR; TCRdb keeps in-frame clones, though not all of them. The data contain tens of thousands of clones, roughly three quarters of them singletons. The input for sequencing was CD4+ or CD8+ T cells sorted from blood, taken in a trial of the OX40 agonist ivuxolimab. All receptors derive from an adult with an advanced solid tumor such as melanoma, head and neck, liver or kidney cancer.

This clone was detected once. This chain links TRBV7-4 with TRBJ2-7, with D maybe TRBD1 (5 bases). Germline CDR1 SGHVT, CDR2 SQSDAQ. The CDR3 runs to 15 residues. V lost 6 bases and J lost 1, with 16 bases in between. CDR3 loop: CASSPERQQSYEQYF. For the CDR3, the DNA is TGTGCCAGCAGTCCAGAACGACAGCAATCCTACGAGCAGTACTTC.

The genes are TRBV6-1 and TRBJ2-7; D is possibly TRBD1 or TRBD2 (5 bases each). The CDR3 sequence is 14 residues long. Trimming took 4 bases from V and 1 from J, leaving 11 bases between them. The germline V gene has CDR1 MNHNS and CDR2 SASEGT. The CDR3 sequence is CASSGREGSYEQYF. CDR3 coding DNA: TGTGCCAGCAGTGGCCGAGAGGGGTCCTACGAGCAGTACTTC.

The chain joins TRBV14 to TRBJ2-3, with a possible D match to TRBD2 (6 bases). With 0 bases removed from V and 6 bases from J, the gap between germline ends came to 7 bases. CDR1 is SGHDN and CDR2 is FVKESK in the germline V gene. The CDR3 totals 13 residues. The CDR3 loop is CASSQDRGDTQYF. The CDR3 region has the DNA TGTGCCAGCAGCCAAGATCGGGGGGATACGCAGTATTTT.